These 14 T cell receptor beta chains were sequenced from one sample in a study of T cells in Graves' hyperthyroidism and ophthalmopathy. Amplified TCR beta CDR3 regions derived from RNA transcripts. When the TCR CDR3 underwent first-round RT-PCR, the HTBI primer set was used. TCRdb re-analysed the multiplex PCR reads in MiXCR, keeping a single row per CDR3 protein. The sample holds 250,000 to 300,000 distinct CDR3 sequences; roughly 18% are singletons and the top ten take less than 45%. Input material: blood. The origin of the receptors is a middle-aged man with Graves' ophthalmopathy.

This clonotype came up a few times. The chain joins TRBV6-1 to TRBJ1-1; D perhaps matches TRBD1 (6 bases). In germline, CDR1 is MNHNS, CDR2 SASEGT. With 5 bases removed from V and 5 bases from J, the gap between germline ends came to 15 bases. CDR3 length: 14 amino acids. CDR3 loop: CASSPDRLRTEAFF. DNA of the CDR3: TGTGCCAGCAGTCCCGACAGGTTGCGGACTGAAGCTTTCTTT.

V gene TRBV24-1 combines with J gene TRBJ2-2, with 9 bases fitting TRBD1. Trimming at V came to 0 bases and at J to 4 bases, leaving 2 bases not matched to a gene. CDR3 length equals 16 residues. Germline lookup yields CDR1 KGHDR and CDR2 SFDVKD. The CDR3 region has the DNA TGTGCCACCAGTGATTTGGGGACAGGGCGCACCGGGGAGCTGTTTTTT. Its protein product is CATSDLGTGRTGELFF.

The chain employs TRBV7-9 and TRBJ2-5; 13 nucleotides line up with TRBD2. The CDR3 covers 16 residues. V was clipped by 5 bases and J by 4 bases; unmatched bases: 7. The germline V gene encodes CDR1 SEHNR and CDR2 FQNEAQ (reference sequence). CDR3 nucleotides: TGTGCCAGCAGCCCCGGACTAGCGGGAGTTCGAGAGACCCAGTACTTC. Its protein product is CASSPGLAGVRETQYF. Filled out from reference TRBV7-9 and TRBJ2-5, the complete variable domain reads DTGVSQNPRHKITKRGQNVTFRCDPISEHNRLYWYRQTLGQGPEFLTYFQNEAQLEKSRLLSDRFSAERPKGSFSTLEIQRTEQGDSAMYLCASSPGLAGVRETQYFGPGTRLLVL.

The V gene is TRBV20-1, the J gene TRBJ2-3, with D possibly matching TRBD2 (5 bases). This CDR3 region has 11 residues. V lost 6 bases, J lost 4 bases, and 8 bases lay in between. Germline-derived CDR1 and CDR2 are DFQATT and SNEGSKA (reference sequence). The CDR3 region is CSAKRADTQYF. In DNA, the CDR3 is TGCAGTGCAAAGAGGGCAGATACGCAGTATTTT.

This clonotype was recorded at least ten times. The chain uses TRBV20-1 and TRBJ2-7; D might be TRBD1 or TRBD2, each matching 6 bases. Germline values: CDR1 DFQATT, CDR2 SNEGSKA (reference sequence). CDR3 length: 13 residues. V dropped 7 bases and J dropped 0 bases, with 13 bases sitting between them. DNA for the CDR3: TGCAGTGAGGGGGGTCTAGCCTCCTACGAGCAGTACTTC. Translated, it gives CSEGGLASYEQYF.

This clonotype came up many times. The gene calls are TRBV11-3 and TRBJ2-3, with a possible D match to TRBD1 (5 bases). V was pared by 2 bases and J by 3 bases, with 6 bases between. CDR1 and CDR2 (germline): SGHNT, YENEEA. CDR3 length: 13 amino acids. In DNA, the CDR3 is TGTGCCAGCAGCTTAAAGGGGACAGATACGCAGTATTTT. As protein: CASSLKGTDTQYF.

This clonotype was found a few times. The V and J genes are TRBV6-1 and TRBJ2-2; perhaps D is TRBD1 or TRBD2 (5 bases each). CDR3 size: 15 residues. V lost 6 bases and J lost 6, with 17 bases in between. Germline-derived CDR1 and CDR2 are MNHNS and SASEGT. The CDR3 sequence: CASRPSGTTPGELFF. The CDR3 DNA is TGTGCCAGCAGACCCTCCGGGACCACCCCCGGGGAGCTGTTTTTT.

The J gene is TRBJ2-5, the V gene TRBV6-1, with 7 bases identical to TRBD2. CDR1 is MNHNS and CDR2 is SASEGT in the germline V gene. The CDR3 is 13 residues long. Trimming at V came to 10 bases and at J to 5 bases, leaving 10 bases not matched to a gene. CDR3 amino acids: CATLEGRGETQYF. In DNA form, the CDR3 reads TGTGCCACACTGGAGGGGCGGGGGGAGACCCAGTACTTC.

There are a few counts of this clonotype. The chain couples TRBV9 to TRBJ1-1; 7 positions match TRBD1. Germline lookup yields CDR1 SGDLS and CDR2 YYNGEE. The CDR3 contains 19 residues. J lost 1 base, V lost 0 bases, and 15 bases had no gene match. As DNA, the CDR3 is TGTGCCAGCAGCGTAGGGTTGAGGGGGCGCCCAGGGGCGAACACTGAAGCTTTCTTT. Protein: CASSVGLRGRPGANTEAFF.

This clonotype occurred many times. The rearrangement uses TRBV5-1 and TRBJ2-2; TRBD2 matches 9 bases. The V gene's germline CDR1 is SGHRS and CDR2 YFSETQ. The length of the CDR3 is 16 residues. The J segment lost 0 bases and the V segment lost 0 bases, leaving 0 bases of the junction unmatched. The CDR3 is CASSLGLAANTGELFF. The DNA for the CDR3 is TGCGCCAGCAGCTTGGGACTAGCGGCGAACACCGGGGAGCTGTTTTTT. The full variable domain, with the rest looked up from reference TRBV5-1 and TRBJ2-2, is KAGVTQTPRYLIKTRGQQVTLSCSPISGHRSVSWYQQTPGQGLQFLFEYFSETQRNKGNFPGRFSGRQFSNSRSEMNVSTLELGDSALYLCASSLGLAANTGELFFGEGSRLTVL.

This clonotype occurred a few times. The V and J genes are TRBV5-6 and TRBJ2-7; perhaps TRBD2 as D (5 bases). V lost 6 bases and J 3 bases, leaving 13 bases between the germline ends. CDR3 size: 13 residues. Germline V lookup: CDR1 SGHDT, CDR2 YYEEEE. The CDR3 is CASTKVRGYEQYF. The DNA of the CDR3 is TGTGCCAGCACCAAAGTTCGGGGCTACGAGCAGTACTTC.

The V and J genes are TRBV7-8 and TRBJ2-7; TRBD2 matches 9 bases. The CDR3 runs 14 residues. In germline, CDR1 is SGHVS, CDR2 FQNEAQ. Losses at the gene ends were 8 bases for V and 6 bases for J; bases not matched to a gene: 11. The CDR3 DNA sequence: TGTGCCAGCGGATTCGTAGCGGGAGAGGGCGAGCAGTACTTC. It translates to CASGFVAGEGEQYF. Full variable domain (outside the CDR3, taken from reference TRBV7-8 and TRBJ2-7): GAGVSQSPRYKVAKRGQDVALRCDPISGHVSLFWYQQALGQGPEFLTYFQNEAQLDKSGLPSDRFFAERPEGSVSTLKIQRTQQEDSAVYLCASGFVAGEGEQYFGPGTRLTVT.

Only a few counts were recorded for this clonotype. The chain employs TRBV6-2 or TRBV6-3 and TRBJ2-2, with 8 bases that match TRBD1. In germline, CDR1 is MNHEY, CDR2 SVGEGT. This CDR3 contains 14 residues. With V trimmed by 6 bases and J by 7 bases, 7 bases remained unmatched. CDR3 sequence: CASSRGQAGGELFF. CDR3 coding DNA: TGTGCCAGCAGCCGGGGACAGGCGGGCGGGGAGCTGTTTTTT.

The chain links TRBV6-2 or TRBV6-3 to TRBJ2-7, with D perhaps matching TRBD1 (5 bases). CDR1 and CDR2 from the germline V gene are MNHEY and SVGEGT. This CDR3 is 13 amino acids long. The V and J ends lost 10 bases and 3 bases respectively, with 16 bases between them. CDR3 protein: CAIKGIDGYEQYF. CDR3 in DNA: TGTGCCATTAAGGGGATAGACGGCTACGAGCAGTACTTC.